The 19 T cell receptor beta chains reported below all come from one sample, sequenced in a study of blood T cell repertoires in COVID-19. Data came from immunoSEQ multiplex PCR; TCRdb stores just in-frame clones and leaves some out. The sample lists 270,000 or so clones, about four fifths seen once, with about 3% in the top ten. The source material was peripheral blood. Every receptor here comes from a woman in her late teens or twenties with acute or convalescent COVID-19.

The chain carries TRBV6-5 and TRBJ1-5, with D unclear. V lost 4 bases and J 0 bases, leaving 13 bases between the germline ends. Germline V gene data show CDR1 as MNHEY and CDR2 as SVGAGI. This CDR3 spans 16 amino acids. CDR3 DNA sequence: TGTGCCAGCAGTTCGGGTGTAAACTATAGCAATCAGCCCCAGCATTTT. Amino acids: CASSSGVNYSNQPQHF.

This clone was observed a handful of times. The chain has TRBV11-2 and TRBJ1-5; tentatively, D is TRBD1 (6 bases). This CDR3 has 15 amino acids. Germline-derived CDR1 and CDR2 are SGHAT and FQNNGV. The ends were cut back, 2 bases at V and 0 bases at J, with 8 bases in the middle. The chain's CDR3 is CASSLRGASNQPQHF. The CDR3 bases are TGTGCCAGCAGCTTACGGGGGGCTAGCAATCAGCCCCAGCATTTT.

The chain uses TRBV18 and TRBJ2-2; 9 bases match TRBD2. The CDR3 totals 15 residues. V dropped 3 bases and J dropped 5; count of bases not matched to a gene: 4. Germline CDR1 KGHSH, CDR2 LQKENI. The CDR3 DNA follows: TGTGCCAGCTCACCGTCTAGCGGGAAAACCGGGGAGCTGTTTTTT. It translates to CASSPSSGKTGELFF. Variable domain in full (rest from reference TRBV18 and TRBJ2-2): NAGVMQNPRHLVRRRGQEARLRCSPMKGHSHVYWYRQLPEEGLKFMVYLQKENIIDESGMPKERFSAEFPKEGPSILRIQQVVRGDSAAYFCASSPSSGKTGELFFGEGSRLTVL.

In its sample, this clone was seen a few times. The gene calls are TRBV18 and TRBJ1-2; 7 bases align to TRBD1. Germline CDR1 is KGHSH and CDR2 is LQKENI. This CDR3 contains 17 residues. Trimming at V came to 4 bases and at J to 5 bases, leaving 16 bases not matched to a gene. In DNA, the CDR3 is TGTGCCAGCTCACGCGGTGACAGGGATTATTTTTGGTATGGCTACACCTTC. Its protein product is CASSRGDRDYFWYGYTF.

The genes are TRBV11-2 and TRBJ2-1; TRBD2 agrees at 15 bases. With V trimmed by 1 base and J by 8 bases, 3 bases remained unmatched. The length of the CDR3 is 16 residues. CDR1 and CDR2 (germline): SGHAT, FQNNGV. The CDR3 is CASSLVRTSGRDEQFF. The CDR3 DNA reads TGTGCCAGCAGCTTAGTTAGGACTAGCGGGAGGGATGAGCAGTTCTTC.

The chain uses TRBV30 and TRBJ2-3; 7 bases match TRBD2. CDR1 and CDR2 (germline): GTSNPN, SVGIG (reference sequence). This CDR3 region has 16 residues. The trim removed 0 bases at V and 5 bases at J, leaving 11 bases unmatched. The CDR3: CAWSVRGRAVGDTQYF. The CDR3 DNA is TGTGCCTGGAGTGTACGTGGGAGGGCCGTGGGAGATACGCAGTATTTT.

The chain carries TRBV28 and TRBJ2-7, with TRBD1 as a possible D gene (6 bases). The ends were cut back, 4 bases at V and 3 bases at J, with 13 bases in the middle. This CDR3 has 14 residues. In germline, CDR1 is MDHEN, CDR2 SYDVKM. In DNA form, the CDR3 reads TGTGCCAGCAGTTCCAGGACAGCTGACTACGAGCAGTACTTC. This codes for CASSSRTADYEQYF. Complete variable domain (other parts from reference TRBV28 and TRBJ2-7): DVKVTQSSRYLVKRTGEKVFLECVQDMDHENMFWYRQDPGLGLRLIYFSYDVKMKEKGDIPEGYSVSREKKERFSLILESASTNQTSMYLCASSSRTADYEQYFGPGTRLTVT.

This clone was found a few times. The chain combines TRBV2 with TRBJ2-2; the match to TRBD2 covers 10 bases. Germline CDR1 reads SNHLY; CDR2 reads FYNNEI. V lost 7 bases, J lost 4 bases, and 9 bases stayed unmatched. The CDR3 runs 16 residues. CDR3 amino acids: CASTRAGGPGTGELFF. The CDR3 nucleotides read TGTGCCAGCACCAGAGCGGGAGGGCCGGGCACCGGGGAGCTGTTTTTT.

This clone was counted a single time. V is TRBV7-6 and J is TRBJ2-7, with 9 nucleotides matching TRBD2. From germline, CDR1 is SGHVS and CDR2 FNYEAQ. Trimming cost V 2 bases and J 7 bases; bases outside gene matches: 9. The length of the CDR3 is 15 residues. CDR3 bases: TGTGCCAGCAGCTTACTAGCGGGACGGAGGGCGGAGCAGTACTTC. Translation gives CASSLLAGRRAEQYF.

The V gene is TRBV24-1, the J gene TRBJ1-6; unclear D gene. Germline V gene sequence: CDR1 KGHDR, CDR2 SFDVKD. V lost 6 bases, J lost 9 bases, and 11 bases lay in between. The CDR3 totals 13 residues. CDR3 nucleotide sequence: TGTGCCACCAGTCGCGGATTTGGTTCACCCCTCCACTTT. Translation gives CATSRGFGSPLHF.

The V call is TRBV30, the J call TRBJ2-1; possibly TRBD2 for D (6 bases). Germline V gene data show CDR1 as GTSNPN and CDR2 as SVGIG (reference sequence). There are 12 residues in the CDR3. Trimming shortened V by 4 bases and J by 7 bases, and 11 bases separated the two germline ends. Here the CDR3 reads CAWMRGANEQFF. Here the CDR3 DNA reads TGTGCCTGGATGCGGGGTGCGAATGAGCAGTTCTTC.

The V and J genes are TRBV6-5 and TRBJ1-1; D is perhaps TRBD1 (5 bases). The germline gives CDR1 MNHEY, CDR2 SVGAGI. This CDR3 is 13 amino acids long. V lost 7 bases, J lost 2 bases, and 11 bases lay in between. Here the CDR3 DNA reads TGTGCCAGCATTTTAGGGGTCAACACTGAAGCTTTCTTT. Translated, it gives CASILGVNTEAFF.

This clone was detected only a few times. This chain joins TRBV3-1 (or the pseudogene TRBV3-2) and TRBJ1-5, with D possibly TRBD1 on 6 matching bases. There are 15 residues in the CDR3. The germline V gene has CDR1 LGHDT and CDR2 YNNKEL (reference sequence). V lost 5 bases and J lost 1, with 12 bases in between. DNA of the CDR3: TGTGCCAGCAGCGAACAGGGTGGGAGCAATCAGCCCCAGCATTTT. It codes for CASSEQGGSNQPQHF.

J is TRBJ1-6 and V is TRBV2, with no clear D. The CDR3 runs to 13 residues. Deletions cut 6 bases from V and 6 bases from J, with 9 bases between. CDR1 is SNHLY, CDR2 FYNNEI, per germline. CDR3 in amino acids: CASRDWLNSPLHF. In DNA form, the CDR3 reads TGTGCCAGCAGAGACTGGCTTAATTCACCCCTCCACTTT.

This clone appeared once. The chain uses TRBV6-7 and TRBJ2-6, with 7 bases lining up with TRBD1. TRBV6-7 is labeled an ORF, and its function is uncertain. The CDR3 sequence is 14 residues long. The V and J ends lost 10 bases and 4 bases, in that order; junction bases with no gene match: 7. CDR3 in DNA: TGTGCCAACTTCGACAGGGCCGGGGCCAACGTCCTGACTTTC. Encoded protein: CANFDRAGANVLTF.

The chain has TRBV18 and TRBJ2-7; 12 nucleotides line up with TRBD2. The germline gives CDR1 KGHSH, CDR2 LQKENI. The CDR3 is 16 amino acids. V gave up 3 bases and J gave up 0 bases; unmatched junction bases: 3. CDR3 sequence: CASSPSTSGSSYEQYF. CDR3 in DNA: TGTGCCAGCTCACCGTCGACTAGCGGGAGCTCCTACGAGCAGTACTTC.

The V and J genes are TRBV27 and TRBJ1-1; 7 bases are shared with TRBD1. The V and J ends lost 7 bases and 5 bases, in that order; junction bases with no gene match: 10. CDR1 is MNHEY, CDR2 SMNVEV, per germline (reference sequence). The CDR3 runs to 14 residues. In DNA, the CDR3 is TGTGCCAGCAACCCAAGGGGGCGCGGGACTGAAGCTTTCTTT. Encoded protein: CASNPRGRGTEAFF.

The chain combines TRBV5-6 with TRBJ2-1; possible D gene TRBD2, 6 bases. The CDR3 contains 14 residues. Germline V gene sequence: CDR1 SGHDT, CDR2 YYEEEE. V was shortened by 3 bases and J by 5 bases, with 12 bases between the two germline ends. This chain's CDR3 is CASSSDYPHNEQFF. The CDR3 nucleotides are TGTGCCAGCAGCTCGGACTACCCCCACAATGAGCAGTTCTTC.

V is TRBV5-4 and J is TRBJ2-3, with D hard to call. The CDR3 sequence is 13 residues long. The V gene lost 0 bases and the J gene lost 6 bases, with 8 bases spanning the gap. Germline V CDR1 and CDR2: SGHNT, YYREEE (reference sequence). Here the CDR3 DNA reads TGTGCCAGCAGCTTGGTTCTATCCGATACGCAGTATTTT. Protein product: CASSLVLSDTQYF. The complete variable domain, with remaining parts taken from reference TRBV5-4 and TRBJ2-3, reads ETGVTQSPTHLIKTRGQQVTLRCSSQSGHNTVSWYQQALGQGPQFIFQYYREEENGRGNFPPRFSGLQFPNYSSELNVNALELDDSALYLCASSLVLSDTQYFGPGTRLTVL.